The rows below give T cell receptor beta chains drawn from one sample of a study of shared clonotypes between healthy human individuals. Measured with immunoSEQ multiplex PCR; TCRdb has only the in-frame clones, and not every one. The sample holds roughly 2.4 million clones, nearly 97% seen once. The sequenced material came from naive CD4+ T cells sorted from blood. These TCRs come from a man younger than 30 in good health. CDR3s leave out the opening cysteine and the closing phenylalanine or tryptophan. Fields, in order: V gene, CDR3 protein.

TRBV30 AWSAMSKNNYGYT
TRBV6-1 ASSVTWTPDQPQH
TRBV23-1 ASSQRDKAYEQY
TRBV5-3 ARSSREPPQETQY
TRBV5-6 ASGWVSNTEAF
TRBV6-5 ASSSPSNEQF
TRBV4-1 ASSQTPGRHQETQY
TRBV2 ASSVVGEQY
TRBV23-1 ASSRCPQGTGGHEQY
TRBV18 ASSPQGITLEEQY
TRBV9 ASSVAVVSPLH
TRBV7-9 ASSTLLAETYEQY
TRBV28 ATSGYEQY
TRBV9 ASSRTSGGVNEQF
TRBV30 AWSVKGTYNEQF
TRBV7-9 ASSGMGTVYGYT
TRBV6-6 ASSYSRDMLPYGYT
TRBV10-3 AIRPGQGNLYEQY
TRBV27 ASRLAGGPTDTQY
TRBV15 ATSRDKGGAEQY